This entry concerns a single T cell receptor (beta chain). The data stem from a study of technical replicates of blood from several donors. TCRdb's copy holds only in-frame clones and misses some; the assay was immunoSEQ multiplex PCR. The data show approximately 81,000 clones, with roughly four fifths seen just once and around 3.9% held by the top ten. The CDR3 covers 16 residues. CDR1 is SGHVS, CDR2 FQNEAQ, per germline. V lost 0 bases and J lost 5; bases outside the gene matches: 9. J is TRBJ2-7 and V is TRBV7-8; 8 nucleotides match TRBD1. This TCR was sampled from a human donor in good health. Some clones in this sample may be carry-over from other donors' samples. What was sequenced was PBMCs. CDR3 sequence reads: CASSLAGWDRTDEQYF. Here the CDR3 DNA reads TGTGCCAGCAGCTTAGCGGGGTGGGACAGGACCGACGAGCAGTACTTC.